The 2 T cell receptor beta chains below all came from one sample that was sequenced in a study of metastatic and nonmetastatic thyroid tumors (dated by TCRdb to the early 2020s). Before undergoing thyroid surgery, none of the patients had been given any kind of treatment. The library was made by PCR. Sequencing took place on an Illumina HiSeq 4000. Using fastp trimming at Q25 and MiXCR clonotype assembly, TCRdb reanalyzed the public sequencing data and kept in-frame beta chains. The sample yields about 31,000 clones; roughly a fifth were counted once. The ten largest clonotypes hold around a fifth of the sample. The sample was blood. All receptors derive from a female donor with papillary thyroid cancer or a benign thyroid nodule (not recorded which). Some clones in this sample may be carry-over from other donors' samples.

This clone was observed at least ten times. V usage is TRBV19 and J usage is TRBJ1-1; weak D call: TRBD1 (6 bases). Germline CDR1 is LNHDA and CDR2 is SQIVND (reference sequence). Between the trimmed V and J ends, which lost 5 bases and 4 bases, there was a span of 11 bases. This CDR3 comprises 13 residues. This CDR3 reads CASSSQGITEAFF. The CDR3 DNA is TGTGCCAGTAGTTCGCAGGGGATCACTGAAGCTTTCTTT.

The table lists this clone with many counts. The chain joins TRBV20-1 to TRBJ2-1; D may be TRBD1 or TRBD2 (5 bases each). V lost 1 base and J 5 bases, leaving 9 bases between the germline ends. The CDR3 runs 13 residues. Germline loops: CDR1 DFQATT, CDR2 SNEGSKA (reference sequence). The CDR3 spells CSARVMGDNEQFF. Here the CDR3 DNA reads TGCAGTGCTAGAGTTATGGGGGACAATGAGCAGTTCTTC.